This T cell receptor beta chain was sequenced for a study of blood T cell repertoires in COVID-19. Trimming took 8 bases from V and 8 from J, leaving 18 bases between them. Looked up from germline, CDR1 is SNHLY and CDR2 is FYNNEI. The CDR3 totals 13 residues. Method: immunoSEQ multiplex PCR; TCRdb's copy keeps in-frame clones and lacks some. This sample has approximately 110,000 clones, with approximately 74% found just once. This clone was detected only a few times. Seattle patient enrollment occurred during active infection, with longitudinal follow-up thereafter. The rearrangement joins TRBV2 to TRBJ1-2; the D is unclear. Sequenced input: peripheral blood. The receptor's source is an older man with COVID-19, enrolled during active disease. CDR3 sequence reads: CASADLTAYGYTF. Written as DNA, the CDR3 is TGTGCCAGCGCTGACCTCACAGCTTACGGCTACACCTTC.